This T cell receptor beta chain was recovered during a study of Ad26.COV2.S vaccination and SARS-CoV-2 variants. Study as a whole: In the study, Ad26.COV2.S was injected intramuscularly once, or twice 56 days apart.

Trimming at V came to 5 bases and at J to 10 bases, leaving 10 bases not matched to a gene. CDR3 size: 14 residues. Germline lookup yields CDR1 MNHEY and CDR2 SVGEGT. Some clones are missing from TCRdb's copy, which holds only in-frame ones; the method was immunoSEQ multiplex PCR. The sample lists fewer than 400,000 clones; about nine tenths were seen once. Treatment indicated: about 20 received Ad26.COV2.S at low or high dose, single or two shots; five or six received placebo; per-sample allocation not given. Sampling took place 63 days after the first vaccine or placebo injection. This person who donated was an adult of 18-55 years in Boston.

This chain connects TRBV6-2 or TRBV6-3 to TRBJ2-1; 8 bases agree with TRBD2. The receptor comes from a person aged 18-65 years who received the Ad26.COV2.S COVID-19 vaccine or a placebo. Material: peripheral blood, obtained in a trial of Ad26.COV2.S vaccine versus placebo. In DNA, the CDR3 is TGTGCCAGCAGTGACACCAGGGCGGGGGGAGAGCAGTTCTTC. It translates to CASSDTRAGGEQFF.